The 10 T cell receptor beta chains given below trace back to one sample, sequenced in a study of response to subunit inactivated influenza vaccine. TCRdb reanalysed the RT-PCR reads using MiXCR and keeps one entry per CDR3 protein. The table lists hundreds of thousands of distinct CDR3 sequences, 14% of them singletons. The specimen comprised PBMCs from blood, sampled roughly 2 weeks before vaccination. The receptor source for this set is a man in his fifties or sixties who received an inactivated influenza vaccine.

This clonotype was picked up a small number of times. The genes are TRBV7-9 and TRBJ2-5, with D maybe TRBD2 (5 bases). This CDR3 comprises 14 residues. Trimming shortened V by 5 bases and J by 5 bases, and 15 bases separated the two germline ends. The V gene's germline CDR1 is SEHNR and CDR2 FQNEAQ (reference sequence). CDR3 DNA: TGTGCCAGCAGCGCAGAGGAGGACCGGGAGACCCAGTACTTC. Protein product: CASSAEEDRETQYF.

This clonotype was detected ten times or more. The chain uses TRBV12-3 or TRBV12-4 and TRBJ2-1, with 9 bases fitting TRBD1. With V trimmed by 7 bases and J by 5 bases, 9 bases remained unmatched. This CDR3 has 15 amino acids. The CDR3 nucleotides are TGTGCCAGCAAACCTACCGGGACAGGGAACAATGAGCAGTTCTTC. It yields the protein CASKPTGTGNNEQFF.

The V call is TRBV6-5, the J call TRBJ2-7; 8 nucleotides agree with TRBD1. V gave up 2 bases and J gave up 2 bases; unmatched junction bases: 5. Per the germline V gene, CDR1 is MNHEY and CDR2 is SVGAGI. The CDR3 loop spans 15 amino acids. CDR3: CASSYRPQGAYEQYF. CDR3 nucleotide sequence: TGTGCCAGCAGTTACCGGCCACAGGGGGCCTACGAGCAGTACTTC.

This clonotype was seen a few times. V usage is TRBV6-1 and J usage is TRBJ2-7; 13 positions match TRBD2. Per germline, CDR1 MNHNS and CDR2 SASEGT. This CDR3 comprises 16 residues. Germline trimming cut 6 bases from V and 5 bases from J; bases unmatched to any gene: 10. The CDR3 DNA is TGTGCCAGCAGCCGACAGGGACTAGCGGGATCTCACGAGCAGTACTTC. Its translation is CASSRQGLAGSHEQYF.

This chain joins TRBV5-1 and TRBJ2-1, with 7 bases fitting TRBD2. The CDR3 contains 16 residues. V trimming: 4 bases; J trimming: 4 bases; junction bases outside the gene matches: 11. Per the germline V gene, CDR1 is SGHRS and CDR2 is YFSETQ. The CDR3, as DNA: TGCGCCAGCAGCCCGGGGGGACGGGGGTTATACAATGAGCAGTTCTTC. Encoded protein: CASSPGGRGLYNEQFF.

This chain connects TRBV20-1 to TRBJ1-5; perhaps TRBD1 as D (6 bases). The CDR3 sequence is 16 residues long. CDR1 is DFQATT, CDR2 SNEGSKA, per germline (reference sequence). V dropped 3 bases and J dropped 0 bases, with 15 bases sitting between them. The CDR3, as DNA: TGCAGTGCTAGGCCCCTCAGGGGCTATAGCAATCAGCCCCAGCATTTT. This sequence encodes CSARPLRGYSNQPQHF.

This clonotype appeared many times. The chain carries TRBV11-1 and TRBJ2-3, with TRBD2 matching 12 bases. The germline V gene encodes CDR1 SGHAT and CDR2 FQDESV (reference sequence). This CDR3 spans 18 amino acids. V lost 4 bases, J lost 6 bases, and 14 bases stayed unmatched. The chain's CDR3 is CASSYPPRLAGVRDTQYF. The CDR3 region has the DNA TGTGCCAGCAGCTACCCACCCAGACTAGCGGGAGTGAGGGATACGCAGTATTTT.

This rearrangement joins TRBV7-2 to TRBJ2-7, with 9 positions matching TRBD2. V lost 2 bases to trimming and J lost 7 bases; unmatched junction nucleotides: 9. This CDR3 comprises 15 residues. Germline lookup yields CDR1 SGHTA and CDR2 FQGNSA. CDR3 protein: CASSLIASGMREQYF. The CDR3 DNA sequence: TGTGCCAGCAGCTTAATAGCTAGCGGGATGCGGGAGCAGTACTTC.

V usage is TRBV4-2 and J usage is TRBJ1-5; D possibly corresponds to TRBD1 (6 bases). Germline CDR1 is LGHNA and CDR2 is YNFKEQ. CDR3 size: 15 residues. V lost 0 bases and J lost 6, with 12 bases in between. CDR3: CASSQDFGGSQPQHF. As DNA, the CDR3 is TGTGCCAGCAGCCAAGATTTCGGGGGCAGTCAGCCCCAGCATTTT.

This clonotype was counted once. V is TRBV5-1 and J is TRBJ2-5; 7 positions match TRBD1. With 0 bases clipped from V and 2 bases from J, the junction kept 4 bases outside the gene matches. The CDR3 is 15 residues long. The germline V gene has CDR1 SGHRS and CDR2 YFSETQ. In nucleotides, the CDR3 is TGCGCCAGCAGCTTGGCCACGGGACAGCAAGAGACCCAGTACTTC. It translates to CASSLATGQQETQYF.